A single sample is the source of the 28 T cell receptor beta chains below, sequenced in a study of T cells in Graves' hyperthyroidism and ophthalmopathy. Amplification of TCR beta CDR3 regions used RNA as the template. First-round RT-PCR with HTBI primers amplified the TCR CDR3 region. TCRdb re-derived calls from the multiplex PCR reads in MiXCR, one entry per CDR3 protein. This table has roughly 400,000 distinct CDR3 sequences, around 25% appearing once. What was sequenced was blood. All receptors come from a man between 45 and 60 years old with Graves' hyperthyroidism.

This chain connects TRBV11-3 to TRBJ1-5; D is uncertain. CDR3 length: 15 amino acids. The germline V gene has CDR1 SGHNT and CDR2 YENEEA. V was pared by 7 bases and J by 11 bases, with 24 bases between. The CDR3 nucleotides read TGTGCCAGCAACAGCGCCAGTTCGGGAGATGGTTCCCAGCATTTT. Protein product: CASNSASSGDGSQHF.

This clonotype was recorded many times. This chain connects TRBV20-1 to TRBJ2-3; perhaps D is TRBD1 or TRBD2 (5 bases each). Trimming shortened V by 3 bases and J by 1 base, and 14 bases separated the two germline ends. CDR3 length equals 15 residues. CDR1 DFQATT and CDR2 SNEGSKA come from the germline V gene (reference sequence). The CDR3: CSASRDPLGTDTQYF. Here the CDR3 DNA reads TGCAGTGCTAGCCGGGACCCTCTCGGCACAGATACGCAGTATTTT.

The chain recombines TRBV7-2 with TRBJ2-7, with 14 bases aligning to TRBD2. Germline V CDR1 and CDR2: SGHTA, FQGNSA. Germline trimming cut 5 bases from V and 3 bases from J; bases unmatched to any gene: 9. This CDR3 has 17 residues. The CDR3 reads CASSPYPGLAGGYEQYF. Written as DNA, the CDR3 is TGTGCCAGCAGCCCCTATCCCGGACTAGCGGGAGGCTACGAGCAGTACTTC.

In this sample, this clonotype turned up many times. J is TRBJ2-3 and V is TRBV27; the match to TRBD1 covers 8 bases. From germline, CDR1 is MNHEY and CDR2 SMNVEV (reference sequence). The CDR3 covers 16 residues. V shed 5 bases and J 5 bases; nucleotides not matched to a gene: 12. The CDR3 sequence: CASSPLQTGERDTQYF. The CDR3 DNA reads TGTGCCAGCAGTCCCCTTCAGACAGGGGAGAGAGATACGCAGTATTTT.

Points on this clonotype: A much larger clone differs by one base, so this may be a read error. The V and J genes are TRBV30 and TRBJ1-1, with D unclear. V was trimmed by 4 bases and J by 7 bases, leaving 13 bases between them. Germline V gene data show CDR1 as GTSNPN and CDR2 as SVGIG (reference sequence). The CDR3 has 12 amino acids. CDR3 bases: TGTGCCTGGAAGTGGAGAATAGATGAAGCTTTCTTT. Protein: CAWKWRIDEAFF.

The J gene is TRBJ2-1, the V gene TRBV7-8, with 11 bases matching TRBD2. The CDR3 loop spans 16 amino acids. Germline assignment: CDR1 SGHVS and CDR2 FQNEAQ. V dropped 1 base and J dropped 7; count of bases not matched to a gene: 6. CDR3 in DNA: TGTGCCAGCAGCTTAGTTCTAGCGGGAGGTCTGAATGAGCAGTTCTTC. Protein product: CASSLVLAGGLNEQFF.

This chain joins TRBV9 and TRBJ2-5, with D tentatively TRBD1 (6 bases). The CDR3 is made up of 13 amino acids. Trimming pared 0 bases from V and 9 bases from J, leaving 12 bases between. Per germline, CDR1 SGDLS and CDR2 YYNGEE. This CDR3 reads CASSVASEGAQYF. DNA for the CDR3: TGTGCCAGCAGCGTAGCTTCCGAGGGGGCCCAGTACTTC.

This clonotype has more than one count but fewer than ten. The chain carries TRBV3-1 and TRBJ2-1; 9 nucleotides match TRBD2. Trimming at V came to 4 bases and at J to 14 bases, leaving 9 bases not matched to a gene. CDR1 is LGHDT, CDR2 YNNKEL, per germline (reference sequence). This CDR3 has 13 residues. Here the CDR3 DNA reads TGTGCCAGCAGCCCCGGCTCCCGCGGGAGGGAGTTCTTC. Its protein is CASSPGSRGREFF.

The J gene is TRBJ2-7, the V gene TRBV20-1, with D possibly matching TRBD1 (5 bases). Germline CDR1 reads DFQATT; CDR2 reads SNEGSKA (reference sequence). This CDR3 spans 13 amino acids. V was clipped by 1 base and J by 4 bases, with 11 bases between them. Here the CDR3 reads CSARGGQLYEQYF. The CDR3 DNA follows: TGCAGTGCTAGAGGTGGACAATTATACGAGCAGTACTTC.

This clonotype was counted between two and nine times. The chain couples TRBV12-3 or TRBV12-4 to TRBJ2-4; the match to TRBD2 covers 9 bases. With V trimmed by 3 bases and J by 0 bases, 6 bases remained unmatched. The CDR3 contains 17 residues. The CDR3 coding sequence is TGTGCCAGCAGTTTCGTAGCGGGAGCTCCAGCCAAAAACATTCAGTACTTC. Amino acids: CASSFVAGAPAKNIQYF.

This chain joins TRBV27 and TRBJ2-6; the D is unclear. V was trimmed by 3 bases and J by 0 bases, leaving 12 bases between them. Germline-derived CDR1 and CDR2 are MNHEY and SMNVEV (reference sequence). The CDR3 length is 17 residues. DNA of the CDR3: TGTGCCAGCAGTTTCAGAGCCCAGGTCTCTGGGGCCAACGTCCTGACTTTC. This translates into CASSFRAQVSGANVLTF.

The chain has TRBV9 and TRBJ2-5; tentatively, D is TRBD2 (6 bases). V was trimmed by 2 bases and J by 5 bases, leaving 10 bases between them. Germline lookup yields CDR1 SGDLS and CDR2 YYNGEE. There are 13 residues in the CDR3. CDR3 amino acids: CASSVSGGETQYF. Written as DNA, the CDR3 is TGTGCCAGCAGCGTTAGCGGTGGGGAGACCCAGTACTTC.

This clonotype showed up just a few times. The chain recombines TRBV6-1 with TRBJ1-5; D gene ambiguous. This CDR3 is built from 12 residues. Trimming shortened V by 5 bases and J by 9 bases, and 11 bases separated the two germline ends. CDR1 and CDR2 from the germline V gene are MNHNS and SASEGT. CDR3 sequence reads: CASSSGQSPQHF. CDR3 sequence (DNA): TGTGCCAGCAGTAGCGGGCAGTCGCCCCAGCATTTT.

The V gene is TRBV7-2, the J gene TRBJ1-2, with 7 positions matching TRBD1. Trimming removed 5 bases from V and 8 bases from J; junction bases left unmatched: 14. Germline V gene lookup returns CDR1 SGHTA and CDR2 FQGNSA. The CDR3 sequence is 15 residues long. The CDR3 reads CASSDRDRTIGGYTF. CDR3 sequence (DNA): TGTGCCAGCAGCGATCGGGACAGAACTATAGGAGGCTACACCTTC.

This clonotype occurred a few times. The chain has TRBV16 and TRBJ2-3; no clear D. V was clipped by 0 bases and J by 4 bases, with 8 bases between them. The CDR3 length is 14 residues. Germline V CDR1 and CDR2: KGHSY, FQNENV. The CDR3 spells CASSQSYRSDTQYF. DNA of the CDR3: TGTGCCAGCAGCCAATCCTACAGATCAGATACGCAGTATTTT.

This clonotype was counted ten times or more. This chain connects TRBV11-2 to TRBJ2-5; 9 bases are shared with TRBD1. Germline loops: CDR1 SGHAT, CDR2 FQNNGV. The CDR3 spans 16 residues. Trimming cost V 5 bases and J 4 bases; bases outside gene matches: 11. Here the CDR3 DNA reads TGTGCCAGCAGCGCCCGGGACAGGGAACGGGGAGAGACCCAGTACTTC. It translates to CASSARDRERGETQYF. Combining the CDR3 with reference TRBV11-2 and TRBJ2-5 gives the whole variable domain EAGVAQSPRYKIIEKRQSVAFWCNPISGHATLYWYQQILGQGPKLLIQFQNNGVVDDSQLPKDRFSAERLKGVDSTLKIQPAKLEDSAVYLCASSARDRERGETQYFGPGTRLLVL.

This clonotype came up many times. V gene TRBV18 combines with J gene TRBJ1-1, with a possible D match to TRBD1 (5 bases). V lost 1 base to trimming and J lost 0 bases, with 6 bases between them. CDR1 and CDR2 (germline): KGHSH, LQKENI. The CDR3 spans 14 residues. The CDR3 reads CASSPQGLNTEAFF. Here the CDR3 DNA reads TGTGCCAGCTCACCACAGGGACTGAACACTGAAGCTTTCTTT.

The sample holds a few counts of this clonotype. The CDR3 nucleotides are TGTGCCAGCAGTCGACAGGGTTCACCCCTCCACTTT. Its translation is CASSRQGSPLHF. The chain employs TRBV28 and TRBJ1-6; TRBD1 matches 7 bases. V gave up 5 bases and J gave up 9 bases; unmatched junction bases: 1. The CDR3 runs to 12 residues. Per germline, CDR1 MDHEN and CDR2 SYDVKM.

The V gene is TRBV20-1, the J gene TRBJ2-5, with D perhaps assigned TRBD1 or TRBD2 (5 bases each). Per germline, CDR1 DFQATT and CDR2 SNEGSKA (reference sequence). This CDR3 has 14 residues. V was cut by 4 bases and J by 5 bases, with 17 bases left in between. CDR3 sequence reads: CSATPRGTRETQYF. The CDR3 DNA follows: TGCAGTGCTACCCCACGAGGGACGAGGGAGACCCAGTACTTC.

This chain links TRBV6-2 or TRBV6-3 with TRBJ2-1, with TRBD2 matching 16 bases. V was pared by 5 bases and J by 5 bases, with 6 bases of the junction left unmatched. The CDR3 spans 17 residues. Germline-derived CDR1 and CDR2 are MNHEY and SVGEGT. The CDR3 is CASSRGTSGRAHNEQFF. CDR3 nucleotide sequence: TGTGCCAGCAGTCGAGGGACTAGCGGGAGGGCCCACAATGAGCAGTTCTTC.

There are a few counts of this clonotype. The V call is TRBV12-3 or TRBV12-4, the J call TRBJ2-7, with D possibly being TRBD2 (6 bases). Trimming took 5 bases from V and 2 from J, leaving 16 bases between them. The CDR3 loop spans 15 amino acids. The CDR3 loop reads CASSSTLANPYEQYF. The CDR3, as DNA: TGTGCCAGCAGTAGCACTCTAGCGAACCCCTACGAGCAGTACTTC.

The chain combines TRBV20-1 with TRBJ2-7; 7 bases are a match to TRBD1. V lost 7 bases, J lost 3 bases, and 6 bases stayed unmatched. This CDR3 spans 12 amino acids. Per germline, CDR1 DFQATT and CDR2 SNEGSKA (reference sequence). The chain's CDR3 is CSVQGMFYEQYF. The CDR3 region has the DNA TGCAGTGTACAGGGGATGTTCTACGAGCAGTACTTC.

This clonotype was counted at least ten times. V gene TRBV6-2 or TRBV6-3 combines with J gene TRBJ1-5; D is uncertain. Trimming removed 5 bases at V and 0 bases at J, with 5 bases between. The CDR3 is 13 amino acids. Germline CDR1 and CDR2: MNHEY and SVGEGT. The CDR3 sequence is CASSANSNQPQHF. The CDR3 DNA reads TGTGCCAGCAGTGCAAATAGCAATCAGCCCCAGCATTTT.

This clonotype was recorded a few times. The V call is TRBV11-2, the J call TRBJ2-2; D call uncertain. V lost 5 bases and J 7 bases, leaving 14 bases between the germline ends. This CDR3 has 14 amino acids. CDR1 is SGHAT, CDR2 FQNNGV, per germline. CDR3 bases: TGTGCCAGCAGCCCCCAAGGCGTTGGCGGGGAGCTGTTTTTT. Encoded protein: CASSPQGVGGELFF.

The CDR3 region is CASSFSAGEKLFF. The DNA of the CDR3 is TGTGCCAGCAGTTTCTCTGCGGGGGAAAAACTGTTTTTT. The chain couples TRBV27 to TRBJ1-4; D is undetermined. Trimming took 3 bases from V and 8 from J, leaving 10 bases between them. Germline assignment: CDR1 MNHEY and CDR2 SMNVEV (reference sequence). The CDR3 extends over 13 amino acids.

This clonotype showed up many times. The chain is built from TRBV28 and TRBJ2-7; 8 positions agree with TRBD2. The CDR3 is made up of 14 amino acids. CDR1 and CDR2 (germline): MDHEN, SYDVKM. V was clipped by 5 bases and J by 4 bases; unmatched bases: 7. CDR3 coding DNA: TGTGCCAGCAGTCAGCGGGAGTTCTGGTACGAGCAGTACTTC. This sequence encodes CASSQREFWYEQYF.

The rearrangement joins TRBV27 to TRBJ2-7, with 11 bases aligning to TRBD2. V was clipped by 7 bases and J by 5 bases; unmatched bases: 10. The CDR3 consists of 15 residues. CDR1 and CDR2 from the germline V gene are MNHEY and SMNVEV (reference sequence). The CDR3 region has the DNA TGTGCCAGCACCTTAGCGGGAGGGCCTAGGAACGAGCAGTACTTC. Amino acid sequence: CASTLAGGPRNEQYF.

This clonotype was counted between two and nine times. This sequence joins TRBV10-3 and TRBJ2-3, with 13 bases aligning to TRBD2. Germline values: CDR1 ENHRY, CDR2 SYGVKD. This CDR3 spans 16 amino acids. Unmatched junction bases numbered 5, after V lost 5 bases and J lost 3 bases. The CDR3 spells CAISNPGLAGTDTQYF. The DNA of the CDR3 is TGTGCCATCAGTAACCCGGGACTAGCGGGAACAGATACGCAGTATTTT.